These 25 T cell receptor beta chains were sequenced from one sample in a study of control samples from healthy donors and cancer patients. Sequencing was performed with immunoSEQ multiplex PCR; in TCRdb, only in-frame clones are kept and a portion is missing. The sample has about 100,000 clones, 87% seen once. The sample comprised blood. The receptors here all came from a woman in her fifties or sixties in good health.

The J gene is TRBJ2-4, the V gene TRBV12-3 or TRBV12-4; D ambiguous. The V and J ends lost 6 bases and 4 bases respectively, with 7 bases between them. This CDR3 contains 12 residues. The CDR3 nucleotides read TGTGCCAGCAGGGACGGGAAAAACATTCAGTACTTC. Translating it yields CASRDGKNIQYF.

The chain couples TRBV30 to TRBJ1-2; D perhaps matches TRBD1 (5 bases). The ends were cut back, 0 bases at V and 2 bases at J, with 10 bases in the middle. The germline CDR1 and CDR2 sequences are GTSNPN and SVGIG (reference sequence). The CDR3 runs to 14 residues. The CDR3 DNA sequence: TGTGCCTGGAGTGTAGCCCAGGGAAACTATGGCTACACCTTC. This encodes CAWSVAQGNYGYTF.

This rearrangement joins TRBV18 to TRBJ2-5; the D gene is possibly TRBD2 (5 bases). Germline CDR1 is KGHSH and CDR2 is LQKENI. The V gene lost 3 bases and the J gene lost 5 bases, with 13 bases spanning the gap. This CDR3 is built from 14 residues. The CDR3 reads CASSPRQREETQYF. In nucleotides, the CDR3 is TGTGCCAGCTCACCCAGGCAGAGGGAGGAGACCCAGTACTTC.

The chain links TRBV12-3 or TRBV12-4 to TRBJ2-1, with no clear D. The CDR3 length is 11 residues. V shed 3 bases and J shed 3 bases, with 0 bases lying between them. The CDR3, as DNA: TGTGCCAGCAGTTTCTACAATGAGCAGTTCTTC. This translates into CASSFYNEQFF.

V usage is TRBV6-1 and J usage is TRBJ2-5, with D perhaps matching TRBD2 (6 bases). Deletions cut 3 bases from V and 5 bases from J, with 10 bases between. The length of the CDR3 is 13 residues. Germline-derived CDR1 and CDR2 are MNHNS and SASEGT. The CDR3 nucleotides read TGTGCCAGCAGTGACGGGAGCGAGGAGACCCAGTACTTC. It encodes CASSDGSEETQYF.

The rearrangement uses TRBV7-2 and TRBJ2-7; 9 bases are shared with TRBD1. Germline CDR1 and CDR2: SGHTA and FQGNSA. The CDR3 totals 15 residues. Trimming at V came to 1 base and at J to 2 bases, leaving 3 bases not matched to a gene. CDR3 residues: CASSLEGTGPYEQYV. CDR3 sequence (DNA): TGTGCCAGCAGCTTAGAAGGGACAGGGCCCTACGAGCAGTACGTC.

The V and J genes are TRBV24-1 and TRBJ2-2; 9 nucleotides line up with TRBD2. Germline assignment: CDR1 KGHDR and CDR2 SFDVKD. This CDR3 has 18 amino acids. Trimming cost V 4 bases and J 3 bases; bases outside gene matches: 11. The CDR3 spells CATSESASGVGHTGELFF. Written as DNA, the CDR3 is TGTGCCACCAGTGAGAGCGCTAGCGGGGTTGGGCACACCGGGGAGCTGTTTTTT.

The V and J genes are TRBV19 and TRBJ2-2, with TRBD2 as a possible D gene (5 bases). Germline V CDR1 and CDR2: LNHDA, SQIVND (reference sequence). The V end was cut by 10 bases, the J end by 2 bases, with 11 bases between. This CDR3 has 13 amino acids. For the CDR3, the DNA is TGTGCCACCTCGGACTCCAACACCGGGGAGCTGTTTTTT. Its translation is CATSDSNTGELFF.

The V call is TRBV12-3 or TRBV12-4, the J call TRBJ1-5; D is undetermined. Trimming shortened V by 6 bases and J by 7 bases, and 10 bases separated the two germline ends. The CDR3 sequence is 12 residues long. CDR3 loop: CASRIEAQPQHF. The CDR3, as DNA: TGTGCCAGCAGAATAGAAGCACAGCCCCAGCATTTT.

The chain carries TRBV2 and TRBJ2-3; the D gene is possibly TRBD1 (5 bases). Trimming pared 8 bases from V and 0 bases from J, leaving 18 bases between. Germline CDR1 and CDR2: SNHLY and FYNNEI. The CDR3 spans 16 residues. In DNA, the CDR3 is TGTGCCAGCGCCATCCGACAAGGGGCAAGCACAGATACGCAGTATTTT. Translation: CASAIRQGASTDTQYF.

The chain is built from TRBV6-6 and TRBJ2-3, with D perhaps being TRBD1 or TRBD2 (5 bases each). V lost 8 bases and J lost 6, with 18 bases in between. The CDR3 runs to 14 residues. Looked up from germline, CDR1 is MNHNY and CDR2 is SVGAGI (reference sequence). The CDR3 coding sequence is TGTGCCAGCTGTGCCCTCGGGACGGGGGATACGCAGTATTTT. It specifies CASCALGTGDTQYF.

The chain links TRBV13 to TRBJ2-7; D is undetermined. V was trimmed by 4 bases and J by 3 bases, leaving 13 bases between them. The CDR3 runs 14 residues. Germline V gives CDR1 PRHDT, CDR2 FYEKMQ (reference sequence). CDR3 coding DNA: TGTGCCAGCAGCTCAAACGAGGACGGCTACGAGCAGTACGTC. This encodes CASSSNEDGYEQYV.

The J gene is TRBJ2-3, the V gene TRBV7-8; unclear D gene. Germline CDR1 reads SGHVS; CDR2 reads FQNEAQ. Deletions cut 2 bases from V and 4 bases from J, with 10 bases between. The CDR3 is 14 residues long. The CDR3 sequence: CASSLSHAADTQYF. The DNA for the CDR3 is TGTGCCAGCAGCTTATCCCACGCAGCAGATACGCAGTATTTT.

The rearrangement uses TRBV3-1 (or the pseudogene TRBV3-2) and TRBJ1-5, with D unresolved. V was shortened by 0 bases and J by 4 bases, with 7 bases between the two germline ends. The CDR3 is 14 residues long. Germline lookup yields CDR1 LGHDT and CDR2 YNNKEL (reference sequence). This chain's CDR3 is CASSQERQNQPQHF. As DNA, the CDR3 is TGTGCCAGCAGCCAAGAACGGCAAAATCAGCCCCAGCATTTT.

The rearrangement joins TRBV6-2 or TRBV6-3 to TRBJ1-5; no firm D call. Trimming took 6 bases from V and 0 from J, leaving 9 bases between them. Germline lookup yields CDR1 MNHEY and CDR2 SVGEGT. This CDR3 is 14 amino acids long. The CDR3 DNA follows: TGTGCCAGCAGCTTTACAGCTAGCAATCAGCCCCAGCATTTT. The encoded protein is CASSFTASNQPQHF.

This chain joins TRBV6-5 and TRBJ1-2; TRBD1 matches at 7 bases. V trimming: 5 bases; J trimming: 4 bases; junction bases outside the gene matches: 4. The CDR3 length is 13 residues. CDR1 MNHEY and CDR2 SVGAGI come from the germline V gene. The CDR3 region is CASSKGQLYGYTF. The DNA for the CDR3 is TGTGCCAGCAGTAAGGGACAGCTCTATGGCTACACCTTC.

The chain employs TRBV19 and TRBJ1-5; D call uncertain. V was shortened by 0 bases and J by 2 bases, with 5 bases between the two germline ends. The CDR3 has 14 amino acids. CDR1 LNHDA and CDR2 SQIVND come from the germline V gene (reference sequence). The CDR3 bases are TGTGCCAGTAGTATAGACTTTCGCAATCAGCCCCAGCATTTT. Its translation: CASSIDFRNQPQHF.

This clone was counted once. The genes are TRBV18 and TRBJ1-1, with D possibly being TRBD1 (5 bases). The CDR3 runs 15 residues. V lost 2 bases, J lost 2 bases, and 12 bases lay in between. Germline-derived CDR1 and CDR2 are KGHSH and LQKENI. CDR3 amino acids: CASSPLAGLNTEAFF. CDR3 DNA sequence: TGTGCCAGCTCACCATTAGCAGGGCTAAACACTGAAGCTTTCTTT. Drawing the rest from reference TRBV18 and TRBJ1-1, the complete variable domain is NAGVMQNPRHLVRRRGQEARLRCSPMKGHSHVYWYRQLPEEGLKFMVYLQKENIIDESGMPKERFSAEFPKEGPSILRIQQVVRGDSAAYFCASSPLAGLNTEAFFGQGTRLTVV.

For the CDR3, the DNA is TGTGCCAGTCGACAGGGCCGGTGGGAGACCCAGTACTTC. As protein: CASRQGRWETQYF. The V gene is TRBV19, the J gene TRBJ2-5; 7 nucleotides match TRBD1. The CDR3 extends over 13 amino acids. Germline CDR1 reads LNHDA; CDR2 reads SQIVND (reference sequence). V lost 8 bases, J lost 5 bases, and 8 bases stayed unmatched. Drawing the rest from reference TRBV19 and TRBJ2-5, the complete variable domain is DGGITQSPKYLFRKEGQNVTLSCEQNLNHDAMYWYRQDPGQGLRLIYYSQIVNDFQKGDIAEGYSVSREKKESFPLTVTSAQKNPTAFYLCASRQGRWETQYFGPGTRLLVL.

The CDR3 loop reads CASSRTYSGANVLTF. Written as DNA, the CDR3 is TGTGCCAGCAGCCGAACCTACTCTGGGGCCAACGTCCTGACTTTC. The V and J genes are TRBV25-1 and TRBJ2-6, with D unclear. This CDR3 is 15 amino acids long. Germline-derived CDR1 and CDR2 are MGHDK and SYGVNS. The germline V and J ends were trimmed by 6 bases and 0 bases, with 9 bases remaining between them. Combining the CDR3 with reference TRBV25-1 and TRBJ2-6 gives the whole variable domain EADIYQTPRYLVIGTGKKITLECSQTMGHDKMYWYQQDPGMELHLIHYSYGVNSTEKGDLSSESTVSRIRTEHFPLTLESARPSHTSQYLCASSRTYSGANVLTFGAGSRLTVL.

The chain couples TRBV5-1 to TRBJ2-4, with unresolved D. Deletions cut 1 base from V and 1 base from J, with 9 bases between. Germline CDR1 SGHRS, CDR2 YFSETQ. The length of the CDR3 is 15 residues. CDR3 bases: TGCGCCAGCAGCTTGACCTCGGACGCCAAAAACATTCAGTACTTC. Translated, it gives CASSLTSDAKNIQYF.

This chain uses TRBV12-3 or TRBV12-4 with TRBJ1-1; no clear D. The ends were cut back, 3 bases at V and 3 bases at J, with 8 bases in the middle. The CDR3 has 13 amino acids. The CDR3 region has the DNA TGTGCCAGCAGTTTCGACCCATACACTGAAGCTTTCTTT. As protein: CASSFDPYTEAFF.

The chain couples TRBV20-1 to TRBJ2-7; D remains ambiguous. The CDR3 runs 11 residues. The germline V gene has CDR1 DFQATT and CDR2 SNEGSKA (reference sequence). V was trimmed by 3 bases and J by 3 bases, leaving 6 bases between them. CDR3 amino acids: CSASWDYEQYF. The CDR3 bases are TGCAGTGCTAGTTGGGACTACGAGCAGTACTTC.

The chain has TRBV20-1 and TRBJ1-2; D is unclear. V lost 0 bases and J 3 bases, leaving 2 bases between the germline ends. This CDR3 has 11 residues. CDR1 is DFQATT and CDR2 is SNEGSKA in the germline V gene (reference sequence). This chain's CDR3 is CSARDHYGYTF. CDR3 DNA sequence: TGCAGTGCTAGAGATCACTATGGCTACACCTTC.

This chain connects TRBV2 to TRBJ2-7; D ambiguous. The CDR3 loop spans 12 amino acids. Trimming left V 5 bases short and J 9 bases short, with 14 bases between. The germline V gene encodes CDR1 SNHLY and CDR2 FYNNEI. The CDR3 nucleotides read TGTGCCAGCAGTTTCAACTACCTCGGGCAGTACTTC. It encodes CASSFNYLGQYF.